This TCR beta chain is drawn from a study of cytomegalovirus exposure and HLA in healthy donors. Remarks on this clone: Its antigen is not known.

Study conclusions and caveats: The study put about 180 TCR beta chains on its list as cytomegalovirus-associated. Earlier findings revealed that most TCR beta V segments proved productive either about 87% or about 30% of the time.

The CDR3 length is 14 residues. Germline loops: CDR1 MDHEN, CDR2 SYDVKM. PCR used 60 Vbeta primers and 13 Jbeta primers. Repertoires were generated with immunoSEQ multiplex PCR, while TCRdb's copy carries only in-frame clones and drops some. The sample holds under 200,000 clones, roughly 80% seen once. The material sequenced was PBMCs. The sequence was collected from a woman aged 40 to 50 in good health and CMV-seropositive. The chain is built from TRBV28 and TRBJ2-5; TRBD1 agrees at 8 bases. The J call may not be correct, given that the DNA end is closer to TRBJ2-7. CDR3 in amino acids: CASSGQGSSYEQYF. CDR3 nucleotide sequence: TGTGCCAGCAGTGGACAGGGCAGCTCCTACGAGCAGTACTTC.